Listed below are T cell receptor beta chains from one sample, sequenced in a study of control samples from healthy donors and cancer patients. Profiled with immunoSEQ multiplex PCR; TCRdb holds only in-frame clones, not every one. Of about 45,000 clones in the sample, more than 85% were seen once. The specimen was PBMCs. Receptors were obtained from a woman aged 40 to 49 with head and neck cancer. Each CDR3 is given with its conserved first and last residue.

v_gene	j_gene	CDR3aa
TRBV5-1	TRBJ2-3	CASSLPGTGGVDTQYF
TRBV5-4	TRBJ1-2	CASSHGTGEYGYTF
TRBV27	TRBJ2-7	CASSLAGAPSYEQYF
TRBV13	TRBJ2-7	CASSPPRGESSYEQYF
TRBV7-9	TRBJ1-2	CASSFEAAGYTF
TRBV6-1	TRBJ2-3	CASSEAGQATDTQYF
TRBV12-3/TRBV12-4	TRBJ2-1	CASRGQHNEQFF
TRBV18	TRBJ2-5	CASSLQTGRETQYF
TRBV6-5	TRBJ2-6	CASSSAGVSGANVLTF
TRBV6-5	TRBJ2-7	CASQRGYEQYF
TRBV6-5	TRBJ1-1	CASSWDERGEAFF
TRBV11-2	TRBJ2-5	CASSNLGVAGGDEETQYF
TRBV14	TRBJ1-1	CASSQNYGQVNTEAFF
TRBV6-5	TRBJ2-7	CASSYVGGSSYEQYF
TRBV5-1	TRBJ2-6	CASTSTGGPGANVLTF
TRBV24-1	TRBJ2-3	CATSDSPGTSGRGTDTQYF
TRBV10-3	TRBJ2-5	CAISGARGEETQYF
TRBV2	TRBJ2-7	CASSAQGGTYEQYF
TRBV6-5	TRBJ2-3	CASMTSGGFTDTQYF
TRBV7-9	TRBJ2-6	CASSSGTTGANVLTF
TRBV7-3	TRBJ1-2	CASSLNPGTATNYGYTF
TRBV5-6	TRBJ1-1	CASSSPYSGSRTEAFF
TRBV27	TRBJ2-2	CASIDRTGELFF
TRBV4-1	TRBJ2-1	CARSRPGTSGPSYNEQFF
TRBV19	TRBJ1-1	CASSWGATGGAFF
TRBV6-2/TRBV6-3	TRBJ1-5	CASSLSIPGQATNQPQHF
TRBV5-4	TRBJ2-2	CASSLASSGSASGELFF
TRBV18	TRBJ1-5	CASSPLGQGSNQPQHF
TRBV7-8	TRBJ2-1	CASSRDQGNEQFF
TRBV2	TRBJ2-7	CASSENSGAHYPYEQYF
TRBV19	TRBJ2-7	CASSINARGFEQYF
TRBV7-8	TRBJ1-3	CASSRPPIPGQGVGNTIYF
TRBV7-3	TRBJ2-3	CASSPSGGRRDTQYF
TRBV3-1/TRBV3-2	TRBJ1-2	CASSETGGDGYTF
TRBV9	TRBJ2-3	CASSVSGRGTDTQYF
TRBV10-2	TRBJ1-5	CASSEGHSGNQPQHF
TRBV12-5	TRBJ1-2	CASGSPKTGGGYTF
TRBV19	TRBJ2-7	CASSPRGRSYEQYF
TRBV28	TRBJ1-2	CASSLLGGYTF
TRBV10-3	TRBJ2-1	CAISTTSRGDEQFF
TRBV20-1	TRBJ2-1	CSGRASPEQFF
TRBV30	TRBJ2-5	CAWSLGGTVQETQYF
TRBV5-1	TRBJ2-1	CASRMTWSYNEQFF
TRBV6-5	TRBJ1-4	CASSFRTGVNEKLFF
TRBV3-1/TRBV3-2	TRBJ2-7	CASSQSSGSYEQYF
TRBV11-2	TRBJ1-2	CASSQGSLVYGYTF
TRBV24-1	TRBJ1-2	CATSGGTGSQKSGGYTF
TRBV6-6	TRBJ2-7	CASSESYEQYF
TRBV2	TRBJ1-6	CASSLRGIRDSKNSPLHF
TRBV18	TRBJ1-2	CASSLATGGRGYTF
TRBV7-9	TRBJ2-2	CASSSKQGANTGELFF
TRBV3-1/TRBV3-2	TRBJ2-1	CASSGPGLDDTDEQFF
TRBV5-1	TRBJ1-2	CASSLEGYGYTF
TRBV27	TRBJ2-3	CASSLGSSGGGTQYF
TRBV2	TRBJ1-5	CASSLDSLSSNQPQHF
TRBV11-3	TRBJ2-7	CASSSGRTYEQYF
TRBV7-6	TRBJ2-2	CASSRAGNTGELFF
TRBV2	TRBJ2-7	CASRETGAYSYEQYF